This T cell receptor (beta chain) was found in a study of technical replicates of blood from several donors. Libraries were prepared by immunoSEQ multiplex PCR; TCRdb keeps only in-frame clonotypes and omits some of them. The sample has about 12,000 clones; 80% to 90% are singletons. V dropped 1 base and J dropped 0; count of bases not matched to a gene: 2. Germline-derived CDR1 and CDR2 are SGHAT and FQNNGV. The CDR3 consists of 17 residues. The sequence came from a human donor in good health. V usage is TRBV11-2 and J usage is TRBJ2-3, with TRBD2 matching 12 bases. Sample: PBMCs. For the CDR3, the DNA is TGTGCCAGCAGCTTAGGGGGGACTAGCGGGAGCACAGATACGCAGTATTTT. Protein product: CASSLGGTSGSTDTQYF.